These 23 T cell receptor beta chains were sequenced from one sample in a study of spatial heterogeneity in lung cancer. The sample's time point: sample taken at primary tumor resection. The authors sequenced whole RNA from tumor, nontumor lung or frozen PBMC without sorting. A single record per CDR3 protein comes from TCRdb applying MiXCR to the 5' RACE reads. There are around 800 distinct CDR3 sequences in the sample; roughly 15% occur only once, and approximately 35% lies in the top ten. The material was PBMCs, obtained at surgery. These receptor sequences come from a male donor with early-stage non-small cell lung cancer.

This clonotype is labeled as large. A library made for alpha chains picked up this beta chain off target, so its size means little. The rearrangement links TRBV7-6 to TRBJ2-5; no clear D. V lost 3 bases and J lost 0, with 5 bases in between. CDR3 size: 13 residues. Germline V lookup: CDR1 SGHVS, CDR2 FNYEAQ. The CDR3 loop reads CASSFSDQETQYF. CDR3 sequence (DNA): TGTGCCAGCAGCTTTTCAGACCAAGAGACCCAGTACTTC.

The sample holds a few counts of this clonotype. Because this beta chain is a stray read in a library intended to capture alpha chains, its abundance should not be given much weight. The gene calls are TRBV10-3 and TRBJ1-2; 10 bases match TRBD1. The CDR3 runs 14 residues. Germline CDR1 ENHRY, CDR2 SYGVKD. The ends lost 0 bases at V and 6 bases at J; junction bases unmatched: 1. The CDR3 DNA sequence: TGTGCCATCAGTGAGTCAGGACAGGGGGATGGCTACACCTTC. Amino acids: CAISESGQGDGYTF.

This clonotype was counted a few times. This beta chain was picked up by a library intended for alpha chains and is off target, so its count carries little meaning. The CDR3 spells CASSLLGGNEQFF. DNA of the CDR3: TGTGCCAGCAGCCTTCTAGGAGGCAATGAGCAGTTCTTC. The chain is built from TRBV3-1 and TRBJ2-1; tentatively, D is TRBD2 (5 bases). The CDR3 sequence is 13 residues long. CDR1 is LGHDT, CDR2 YNNKEL, per germline (reference sequence). Trimming took 4 bases from V and 6 from J, leaving 10 bases between them.

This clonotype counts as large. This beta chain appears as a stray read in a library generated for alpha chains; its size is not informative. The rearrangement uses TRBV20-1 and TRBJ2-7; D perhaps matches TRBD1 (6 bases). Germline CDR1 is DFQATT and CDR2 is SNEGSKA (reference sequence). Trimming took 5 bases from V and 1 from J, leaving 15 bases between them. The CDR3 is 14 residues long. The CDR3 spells CSASDPTGSYEQYF. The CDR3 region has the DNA TGCAGTGCTTCCGATCCGACAGGATCCTACGAGCAGTACTTC.

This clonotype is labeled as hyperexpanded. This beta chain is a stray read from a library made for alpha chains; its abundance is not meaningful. The CDR3: CASTLQGASGTGELFF. CDR3 bases: TGTGCCAGCACTTTACAGGGGGCGTCGGGCACCGGGGAGCTGTTTTTT. The rearrangement links TRBV6-5 to TRBJ2-2; 9 positions agree with TRBD1. The V and J ends lost 7 bases and 4 bases, in that order; junction bases with no gene match: 10. Per germline, CDR1 MNHEY and CDR2 SVGAGI. The CDR3 spans 16 residues.

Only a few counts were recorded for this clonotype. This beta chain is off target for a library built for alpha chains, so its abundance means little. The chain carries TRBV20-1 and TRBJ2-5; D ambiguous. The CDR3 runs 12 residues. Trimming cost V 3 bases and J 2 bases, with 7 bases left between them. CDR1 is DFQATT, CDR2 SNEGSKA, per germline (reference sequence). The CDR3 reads CSASRAQETQYF. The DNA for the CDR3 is TGCAGTGCTAGTAGAGCACAAGAGACCCAGTACTTC.

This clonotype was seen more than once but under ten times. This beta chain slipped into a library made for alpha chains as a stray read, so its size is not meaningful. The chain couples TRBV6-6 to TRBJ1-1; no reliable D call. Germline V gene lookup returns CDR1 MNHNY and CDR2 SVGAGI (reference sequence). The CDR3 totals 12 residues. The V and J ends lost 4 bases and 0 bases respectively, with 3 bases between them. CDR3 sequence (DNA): TGTGCCAGCAGTTTCATGAACACTGAAGCTTTCTTT. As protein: CASSFMNTEAFF.

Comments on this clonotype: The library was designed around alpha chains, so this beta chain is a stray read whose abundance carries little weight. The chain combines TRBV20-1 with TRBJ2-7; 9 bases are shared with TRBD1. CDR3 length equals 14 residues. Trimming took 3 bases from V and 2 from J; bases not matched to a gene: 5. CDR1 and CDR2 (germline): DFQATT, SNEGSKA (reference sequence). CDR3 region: CSARRGTGTYEQYF. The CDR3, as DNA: TGCAGTGCTAGGAGAGGGACAGGGACCTACGAGCAGTACTTC.

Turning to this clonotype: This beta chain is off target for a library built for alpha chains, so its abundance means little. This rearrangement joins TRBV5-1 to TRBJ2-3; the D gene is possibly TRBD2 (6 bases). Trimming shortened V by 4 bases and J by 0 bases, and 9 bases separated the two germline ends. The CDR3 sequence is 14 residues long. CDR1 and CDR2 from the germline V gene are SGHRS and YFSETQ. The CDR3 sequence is CASSPEGSTDTQYF. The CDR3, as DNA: TGCGCCAGCAGCCCGGAGGGAAGCACAGATACGCAGTATTTT.

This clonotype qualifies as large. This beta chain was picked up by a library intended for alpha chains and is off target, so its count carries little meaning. CDR3 protein: CASRRERTDTQYF. CDR3 nucleotides: TGTGCCAGCAGGCGGGAGCGCACAGATACGCAGTATTTT. The chain employs TRBV2 and TRBJ2-3; 7 bases map to TRBD2. CDR1 and CDR2 from the germline V gene are SNHLY and FYNNEI. V trimming: 6 bases; J trimming: 1 base; junction bases outside the gene matches: 1. The CDR3 has 13 residues.

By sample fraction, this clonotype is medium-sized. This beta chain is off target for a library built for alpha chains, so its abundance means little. Here the CDR3 DNA reads TGCAGCGGAGGCGGGGGGGCCGACACAGATACGCAGTATTTT. It is translated as CSGGGGADTDTQYF. The chain combines TRBV20-1 with TRBJ2-3; TRBD2 agrees at 9 bases. Germline CDR1 and CDR2: DFQATT and SNEGSKA (reference sequence). The CDR3 has 14 residues.

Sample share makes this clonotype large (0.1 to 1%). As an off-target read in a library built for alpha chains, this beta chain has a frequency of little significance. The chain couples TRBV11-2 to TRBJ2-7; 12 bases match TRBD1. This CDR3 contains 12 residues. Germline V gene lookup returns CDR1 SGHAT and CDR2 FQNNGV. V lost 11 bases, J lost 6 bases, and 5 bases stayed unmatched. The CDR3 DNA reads TGTGCCTCGGGACAGGGGGCTGGCGAGCAGTACTTC. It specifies CASGQGAGEQYF.

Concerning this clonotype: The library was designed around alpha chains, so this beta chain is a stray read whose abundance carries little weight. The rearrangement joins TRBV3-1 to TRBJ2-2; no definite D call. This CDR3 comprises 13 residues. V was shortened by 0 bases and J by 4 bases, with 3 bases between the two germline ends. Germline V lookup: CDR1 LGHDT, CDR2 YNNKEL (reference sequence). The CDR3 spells CASSQDATGELFF. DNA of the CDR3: TGTGCCAGCAGCCAAGACGCCACCGGGGAGCTGTTTTTT. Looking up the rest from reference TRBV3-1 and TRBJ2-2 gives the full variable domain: DTAVSQTPKYLVTQMGNDKSIKCEQNLGHDTMYWYKQDSKKFLKIMFSYNNKELIINETVPNRFSPKSPDKAHLNLHINSLELGDSAVYFCASSQDATGELFFGEGSRLTVL.

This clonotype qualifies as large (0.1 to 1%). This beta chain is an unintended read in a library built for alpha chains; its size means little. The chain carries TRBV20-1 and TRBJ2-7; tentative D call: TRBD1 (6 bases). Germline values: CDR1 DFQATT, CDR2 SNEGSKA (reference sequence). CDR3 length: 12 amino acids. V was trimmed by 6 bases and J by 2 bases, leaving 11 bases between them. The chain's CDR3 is CSAGDRPYEQYF. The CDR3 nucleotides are TGCAGTGCGGGTGACAGGCCCTACGAGCAGTACTTC.

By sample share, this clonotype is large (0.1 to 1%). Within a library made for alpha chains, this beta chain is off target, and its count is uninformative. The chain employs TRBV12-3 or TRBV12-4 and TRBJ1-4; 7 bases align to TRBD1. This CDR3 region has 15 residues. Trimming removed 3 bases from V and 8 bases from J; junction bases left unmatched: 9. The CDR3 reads CASSFSQGGGEKLFF. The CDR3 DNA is TGTGCCAGCAGTTTCTCCCAGGGGGGTGGAGAAAAACTGTTTTTT.

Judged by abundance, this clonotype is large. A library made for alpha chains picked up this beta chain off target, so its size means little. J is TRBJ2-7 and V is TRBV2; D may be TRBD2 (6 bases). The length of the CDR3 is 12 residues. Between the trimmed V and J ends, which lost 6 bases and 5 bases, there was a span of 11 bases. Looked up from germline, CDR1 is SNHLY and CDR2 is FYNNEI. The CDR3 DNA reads TGTGCCAGCAGGGGATGGGGGGACGAGCAGTACTTC. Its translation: CASRGWGDEQYF.

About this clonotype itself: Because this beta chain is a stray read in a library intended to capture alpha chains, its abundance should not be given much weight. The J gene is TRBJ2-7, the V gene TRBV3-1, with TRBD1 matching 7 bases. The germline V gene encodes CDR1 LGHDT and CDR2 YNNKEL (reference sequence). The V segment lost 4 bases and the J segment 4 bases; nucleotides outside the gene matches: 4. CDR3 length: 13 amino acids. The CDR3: CASSRGTAYEQYF. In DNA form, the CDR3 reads TGTGCCAGCAGCCGGGGGACAGCTTACGAGCAGTACTTC.

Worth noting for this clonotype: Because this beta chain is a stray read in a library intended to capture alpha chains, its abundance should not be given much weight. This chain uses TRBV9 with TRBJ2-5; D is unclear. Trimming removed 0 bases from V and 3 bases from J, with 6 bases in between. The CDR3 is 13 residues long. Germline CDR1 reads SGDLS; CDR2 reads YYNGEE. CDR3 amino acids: CASSVDGKETQYF. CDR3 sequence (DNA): TGTGCCAGCAGCGTAGATGGTAAAGAGACCCAGTACTTC.

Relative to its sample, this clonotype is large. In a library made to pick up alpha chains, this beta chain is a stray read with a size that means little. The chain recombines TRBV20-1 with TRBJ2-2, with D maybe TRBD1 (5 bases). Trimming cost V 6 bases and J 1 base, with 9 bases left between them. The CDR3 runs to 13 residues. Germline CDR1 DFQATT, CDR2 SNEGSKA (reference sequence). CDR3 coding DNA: TGCAGTGCCCACGGACAGAACACCGGGGAGCTGTTTTTT. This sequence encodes CSAHGQNTGELFF.

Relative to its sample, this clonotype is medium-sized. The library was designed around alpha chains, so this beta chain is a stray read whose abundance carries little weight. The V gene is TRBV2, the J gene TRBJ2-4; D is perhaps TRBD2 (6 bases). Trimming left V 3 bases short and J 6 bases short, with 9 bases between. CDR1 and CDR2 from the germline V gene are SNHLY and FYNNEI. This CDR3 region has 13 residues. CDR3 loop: CASSDGGGNIQYF. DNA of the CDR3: TGTGCCAGCAGTGACGGGGGAGGAAACATTCAGTACTTC.

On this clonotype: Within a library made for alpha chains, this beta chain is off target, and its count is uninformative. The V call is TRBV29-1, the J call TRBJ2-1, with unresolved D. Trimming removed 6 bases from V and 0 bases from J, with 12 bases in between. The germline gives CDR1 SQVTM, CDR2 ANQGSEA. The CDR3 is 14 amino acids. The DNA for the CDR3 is TGCAGCGTCGATGGGCATTACTCCTACAATGAGCAGTTCTTC. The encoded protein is CSVDGHYSYNEQFF.

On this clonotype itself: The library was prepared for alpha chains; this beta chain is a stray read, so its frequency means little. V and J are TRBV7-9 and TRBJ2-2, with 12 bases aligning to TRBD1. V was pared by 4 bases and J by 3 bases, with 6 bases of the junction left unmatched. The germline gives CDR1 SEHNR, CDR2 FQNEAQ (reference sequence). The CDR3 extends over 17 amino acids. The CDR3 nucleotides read TGTGCCAGCAGCTCCCGGGACAGGGGGCCTGACACCGGGGAGCTGTTTTTT. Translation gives CASSSRDRGPDTGELFF.

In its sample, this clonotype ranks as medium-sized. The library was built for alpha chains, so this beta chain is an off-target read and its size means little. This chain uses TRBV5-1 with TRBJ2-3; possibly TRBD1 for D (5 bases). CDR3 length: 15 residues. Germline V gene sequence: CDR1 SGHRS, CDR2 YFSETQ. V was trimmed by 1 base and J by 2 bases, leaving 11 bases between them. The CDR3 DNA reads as TGCGCCAGCAGCTTGTGGACACGAGCCACAGATACGCAGTATTTT. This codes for CASSLWTRATDTQYF.